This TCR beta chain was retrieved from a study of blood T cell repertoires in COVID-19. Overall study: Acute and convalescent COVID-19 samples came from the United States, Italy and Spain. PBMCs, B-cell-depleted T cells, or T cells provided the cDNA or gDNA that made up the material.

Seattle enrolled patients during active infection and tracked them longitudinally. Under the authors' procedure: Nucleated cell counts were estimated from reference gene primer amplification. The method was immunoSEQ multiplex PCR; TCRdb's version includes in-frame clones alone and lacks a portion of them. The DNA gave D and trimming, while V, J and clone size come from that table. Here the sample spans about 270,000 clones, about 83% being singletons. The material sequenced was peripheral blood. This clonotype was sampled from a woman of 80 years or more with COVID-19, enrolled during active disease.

The CDR3 here is CASSLQSGGYNEQFF. CDR3 nucleotide sequence: TGTGCCAGCAGCTTACAAAGCGGGGGGTACAATGAGCAGTTCTTC. The genes are TRBV7-6 and TRBJ2-1, with TRBD2 matching over 9 bases. V was clipped by 2 bases and J by 4 bases; unmatched bases: 3. The germline gives CDR1 SGHVS, CDR2 FNYEAQ. The CDR3 totals 15 residues.